This T cell receptor beta chain was identified in a study of neurological immune-mediated disorders. Time point reported: technical triplicate 2. Unsorted libraries were prepared from 2 million PBMCs held at -80 C. Synthesis of cDNA was carried out by template-switch 5'RACE. The reaction used 10-nucleotide random UMIs. TCRdb reprocessed the 5' RACE reads via MiXCR and lists one record per CDR3 protein. The sample lists about 59,000 distinct CDR3 sequences, under 30% occurring once. The germline CDR1 and CDR2 sequences are SGHRS and YFSETQ. The V end lost 0 bases, the J end lost 12 bases, and 13 bases lay between the germline ends. This CDR3 is built from 13 residues.

The rearrangement uses TRBV5-1 and TRBJ2-1; D not certain. Material for sequencing was PBMCs. This sequence was found in a man aged 60 to 75 with HTLV-1-associated myelopathy (HAM/TSP). This CDR3 reads CASSLALGGVQFF. CDR3 coding DNA: TGCGCCAGCAGCTTGGCCCTTGGCGGCGTGCAGTTCTTC.